This TCR beta chain was profiled in a study of early T cells in non-severe SARS-CoV-2 infection. Study at large: Bulk RNA taken from unsorted whole blood was sequenced, leaving chains unpaired. Study observations and caveats: VDJdb matching favored anti-spike CD8 responses, missing private and CD4 specificities.

The CDR3 runs to 17 residues. CDR1 SGHAT and CDR2 FQNNGV come from the germline V gene. The ends lost 5 bases at V and 2 bases at J; junction bases unmatched: 13. On this clonotype: What it binds is unknown.

TCRdb fed the 5' RACE reads into MiXCR, producing one record per CDR3 protein. Altogether 65,000 to 70,000 distinct CDR3 sequences are present, 12% being singletons, with the ten largest covering 1.5% to 2%. The clonotype comes from an adult who was a healthcare worker with PCR-confirmed SARS-CoV-2 infection or an uninfected control (not recorded which). Specimen: whole blood. The chain joins TRBV11-2 to TRBJ2-5; 8 bases fit TRBD2. CDR3 DNA: TGTGCCAGCAGCATAACCCGGGTGGCGGGGGGACAAGAGACCCAGTACTTC. This translates into CASSITRVAGGQETQYF.